This entry is about one TCR beta chain. Its antigen is undetermined. TCRdb keeps only in-frame clones here, not all; method: immunoSEQ multiplex PCR. The sample includes about 71,000 clones, over 90% of them seen just once. The data are from a study of cytomegalovirus exposure and HLA in healthy donors. On the study more broadly: Both the approximately 130 validation repertoires and the 666 first-cohort repertoires used the same platform, as reported by a later analysis. Study outcomes and limitations: Within the 130 or so validation repertoires, first-cohort TCR clusters tended to co-occur, according to a later analysis.

Losses at the gene ends were 2 bases for V and 7 bases for J; bases not matched to a gene: 4. Germline lookup yields CDR1 SGHNT and CDR2 YYREEE (reference sequence). The CDR3 has 15 residues. The TCR was taken from a woman between 18 and 29 years old in good health and CMV-seronegative. The sample was PBMCs. The chain carries TRBV5-4 and TRBJ2-1, with 12 positions matching TRBD2. CDR3 bases: TGTGCCAGCAGCTTCGAGACTAGCGGGAGTAATGAGCAGTTCTTC. Its protein product is CASSFETSGSNEQFF.